The next 2 T cell receptor beta chains were all read from a single sample in a study of technical replicates of blood from a handful of donors. Data came from immunoSEQ multiplex PCR; TCRdb stores just in-frame clones and leaves some out. Among 13,000 to 15,000 clones listed, approximately 84% were seen once. The sequencing input was PBMCs. The receptor set was obtained from a human donor in good health.

The chain carries TRBV5-1 and TRBJ1-6, with a possible D match to TRBD1 (5 bases). Trimming pared 4 bases from V and 3 bases from J, leaving 20 bases between. The CDR3 is 18 amino acids. CDR1 is SGHRS, CDR2 YFSETQ, per germline. This CDR3 is CASSQKPRTPNYNSPLHF. DNA of the CDR3: TGCGCCAGCAGCCAAAAACCCCGGACACCGAACTATAATTCACCCCTCCACTTT.

CDR3 sequence reads: CASKTSGINEQFF. In nucleotides, the CDR3 is TGTGCCAGCAAGACTAGCGGGATTAATGAGCAGTTCTTC. This chain uses TRBV11-2 with TRBJ2-1; 11 bases map to TRBD2. Trimming took 7 bases from V and 7 from J; bases not matched to a gene: 3. The germline V gene has CDR1 SGHAT and CDR2 FQNNGV. This CDR3 contains 13 residues.